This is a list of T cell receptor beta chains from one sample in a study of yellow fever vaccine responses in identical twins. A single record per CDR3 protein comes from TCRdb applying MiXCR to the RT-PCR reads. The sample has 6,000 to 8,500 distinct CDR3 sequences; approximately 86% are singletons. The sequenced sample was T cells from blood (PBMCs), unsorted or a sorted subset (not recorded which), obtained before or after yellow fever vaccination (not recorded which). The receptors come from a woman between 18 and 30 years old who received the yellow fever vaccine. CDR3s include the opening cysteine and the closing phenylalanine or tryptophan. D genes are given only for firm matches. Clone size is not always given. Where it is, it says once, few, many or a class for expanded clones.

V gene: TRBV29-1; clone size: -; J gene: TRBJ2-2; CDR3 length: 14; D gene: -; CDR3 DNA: TGCAGCGTTGCCTCGGGACACAACACCGGGGAGCTGTTTTTT; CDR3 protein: CSVASGHNTGELFF
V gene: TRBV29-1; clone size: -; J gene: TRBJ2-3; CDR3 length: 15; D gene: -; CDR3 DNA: TGCAGCGTTGACCCCACTTGGTCCCCAGCAGATACGCAGTATTTT; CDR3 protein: CSVDPTWSPADTQYF
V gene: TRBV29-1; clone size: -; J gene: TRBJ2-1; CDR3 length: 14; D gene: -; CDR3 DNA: TGCAGCGTTGGTTTTGGGGAATACTACAATGAGCAGTTCTTC; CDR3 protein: CSVGFGEYYNEQFF
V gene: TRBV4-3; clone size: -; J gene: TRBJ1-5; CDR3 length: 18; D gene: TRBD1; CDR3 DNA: TGCGCCAGCAGCCAAAGGACAGGGTTGGCGGGGAGCAATCAGCCCCAGCATTTT; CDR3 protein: CASSQRTGLAGSNQPQHF
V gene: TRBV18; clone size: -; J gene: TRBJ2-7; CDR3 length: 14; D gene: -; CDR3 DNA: TGTGCCAGCTCACCATCCGGGCCGCCCTACGAGCAGTACTTC; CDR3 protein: CASSPSGPPYEQYF
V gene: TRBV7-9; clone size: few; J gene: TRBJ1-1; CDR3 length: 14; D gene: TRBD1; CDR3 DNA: TGTGCCAGCAGCGCCTTACAGGGGACGACTGAAGCTTTCTTT; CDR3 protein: CASSALQGTTEAFF
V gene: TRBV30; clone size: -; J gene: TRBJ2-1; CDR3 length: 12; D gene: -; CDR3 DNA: TGTGCCTACAACAGGGCCCACAATGAGCAGTTCTTC; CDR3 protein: CAYNRAHNEQFF
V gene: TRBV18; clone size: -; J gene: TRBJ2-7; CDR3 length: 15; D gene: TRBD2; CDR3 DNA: TGTGCCAGCTCCCGACTAGCGGGTTCCACCTACGAGCAGTACTTC; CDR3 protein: CASSRLAGSTYEQYF
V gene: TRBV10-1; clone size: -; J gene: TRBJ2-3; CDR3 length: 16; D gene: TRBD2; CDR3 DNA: TGCGCCAGCAGTGAATGGGCTAGCGGGACGGCAGATACGCAGTATTTT; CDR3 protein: CASSEWASGTADTQYF
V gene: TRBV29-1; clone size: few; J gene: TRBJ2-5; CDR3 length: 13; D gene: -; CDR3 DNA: TGCAGCGTTGAGCGGGACCAAGGAGAGACCCAGTACTTC; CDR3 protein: CSVERDQGETQYF
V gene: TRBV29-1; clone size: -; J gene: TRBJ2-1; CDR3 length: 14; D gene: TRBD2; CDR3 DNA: TGCAGCGTTGACACTAGCGGGAGTGCCCGGGAGCAGTTCTTC; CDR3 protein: CSVDTSGSAREQFF
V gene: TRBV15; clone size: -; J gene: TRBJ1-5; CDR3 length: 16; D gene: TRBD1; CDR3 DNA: TGTGCCACCAGCGGACCCGGGACAGACTACAACCAGCCCCAGCATTTT; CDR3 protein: CATSGPGTDYNQPQHF
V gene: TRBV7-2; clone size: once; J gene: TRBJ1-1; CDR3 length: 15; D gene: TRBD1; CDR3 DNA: TGTGCCAGCAGCTTAGGACAGGGAGCGGTCACTGAAGCTTTCTTT; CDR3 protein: CASSLGQGAVTEAFF
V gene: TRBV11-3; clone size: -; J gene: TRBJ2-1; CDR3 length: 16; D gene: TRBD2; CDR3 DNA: TGTGCCAGCAGCTTAGGTGCGGGAGGCCTTGGCAATGAGCAGTTCTTC; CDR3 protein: CASSLGAGGLGNEQFF
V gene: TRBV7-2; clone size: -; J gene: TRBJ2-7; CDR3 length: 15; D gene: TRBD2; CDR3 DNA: TGTGCCAGCAGCCGACTAGCGGGAGAGCTCTACGAGCAGTACTTC; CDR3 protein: CASSRLAGELYEQYF
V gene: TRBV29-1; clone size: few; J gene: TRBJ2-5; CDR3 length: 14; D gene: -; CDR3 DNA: TGCAGCGGAACGTACAGGGAATATACGGAGACCCAGTACTTC; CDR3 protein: CSGTYREYTETQYF
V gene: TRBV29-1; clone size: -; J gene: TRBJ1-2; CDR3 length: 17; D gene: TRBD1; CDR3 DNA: TGCAGCGTTGATTATGCCGGGACAGGGACCAAAAGCTATGGCTACACCTTC; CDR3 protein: CSVDYAGTGTKSYGYTF
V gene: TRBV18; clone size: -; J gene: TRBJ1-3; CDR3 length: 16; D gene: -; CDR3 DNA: TGTGCCAGCTCACCATCGGGGGGCGCGTCTGGAAACACCATATATTTT; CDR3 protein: CASSPSGGASGNTIYF
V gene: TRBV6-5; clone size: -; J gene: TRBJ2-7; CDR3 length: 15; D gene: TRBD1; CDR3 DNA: TGTGCCAGCAGTTCCGTAAGGGACAGCTCCTACGAGCAGTACTTC; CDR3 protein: CASSSVRDSSYEQYF
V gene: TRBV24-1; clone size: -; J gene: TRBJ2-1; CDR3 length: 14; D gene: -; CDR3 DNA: TGTGCCACCAGTGACCCGGGGGGCGTTAATGAGCAGTTCTTC; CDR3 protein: CATSDPGGVNEQFF
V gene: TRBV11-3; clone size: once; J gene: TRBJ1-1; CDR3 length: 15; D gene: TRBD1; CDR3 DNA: TGTGCCAGCAGTTTTCTGGACAGGGCGGGGACTGAAGCTTTCTTT; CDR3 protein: CASSFLDRAGTEAFF
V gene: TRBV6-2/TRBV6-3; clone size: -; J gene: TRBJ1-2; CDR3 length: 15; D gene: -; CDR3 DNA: TGTGCCAGCAGTTACCGGGGGCGCAGTAACTATGGCTACACCTTC; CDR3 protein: CASSYRGRSNYGYTF
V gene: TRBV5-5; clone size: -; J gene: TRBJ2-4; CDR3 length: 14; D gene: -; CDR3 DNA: TGTGCCAGCAGCTTGGCAGGAGCCAAAAACATTCAGTACTTC; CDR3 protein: CASSLAGAKNIQYF
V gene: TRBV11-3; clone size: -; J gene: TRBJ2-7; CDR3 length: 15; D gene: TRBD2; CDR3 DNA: TGTGCCAGCAGCCCCGGCGGGGGAGCGGCCTACGAGCAGTACTTC; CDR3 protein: CASSPGGGAAYEQYF
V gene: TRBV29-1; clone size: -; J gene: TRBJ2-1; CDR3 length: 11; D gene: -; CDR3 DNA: TGCAGCGTTGAAGCGAGAAATGAGCAGTTCTTC; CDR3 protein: CSVEARNEQFF
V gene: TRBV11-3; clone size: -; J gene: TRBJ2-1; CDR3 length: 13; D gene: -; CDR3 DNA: TGTGCCAGCAGCTTAGGGACCCACAATGAGCAGTTCTTC; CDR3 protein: CASSLGTHNEQFF
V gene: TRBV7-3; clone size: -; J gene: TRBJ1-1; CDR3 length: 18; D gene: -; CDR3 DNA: TGTGCCAGCAGCTTAACCCCAAGGACTGGGAACCTGAACACTGAAGCTTTCTTT; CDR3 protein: CASSLTPRTGNLNTEAFF
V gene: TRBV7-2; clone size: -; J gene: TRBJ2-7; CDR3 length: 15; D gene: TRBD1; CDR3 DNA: TGTGCCAGCAGCTTAGGACAGGGTAACTCCTACGAGCAGTACTTC; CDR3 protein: CASSLGQGNSYEQYF
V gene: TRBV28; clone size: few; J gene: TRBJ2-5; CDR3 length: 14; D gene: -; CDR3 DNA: TGTGCCAGCAGTTTAGGTCAGGCACAAGAGACCCAGTACTTC; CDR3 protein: CASSLGQAQETQYF
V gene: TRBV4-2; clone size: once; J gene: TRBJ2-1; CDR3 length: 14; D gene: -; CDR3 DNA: TGTGCCAGCAGCCAAGAAAGCTCCTACAATGAGCAGTTCTTC; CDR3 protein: CASSQESSYNEQFF
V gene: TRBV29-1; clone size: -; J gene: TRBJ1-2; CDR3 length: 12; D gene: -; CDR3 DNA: TGCAGCGTTGAAGATCTCGGTGGTGGCTACACCTTC; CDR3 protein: CSVEDLGGGYTF
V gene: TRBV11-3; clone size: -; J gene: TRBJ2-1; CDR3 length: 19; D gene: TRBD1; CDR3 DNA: TGTGCCAGCAGTTTCGCCTCGGACAGGCGAGTGAGCTCCTACAATGAGCAGTTCTTC; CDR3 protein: CASSFASDRRVSSYNEQFF
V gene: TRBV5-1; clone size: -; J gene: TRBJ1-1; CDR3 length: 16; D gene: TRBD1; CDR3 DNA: TGCGCCAGCAGCTTTGACCCGGCAGGGGGTAGCACTGAAGCTTTCTTT; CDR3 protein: CASSFDPAGGSTEAFF
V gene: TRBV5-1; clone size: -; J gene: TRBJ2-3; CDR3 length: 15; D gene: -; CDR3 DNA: TGCGCCAGCGGACCTCCGGACTCGAGGGGAGATACGCAGTATTTT; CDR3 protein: CASGPPDSRGDTQYF
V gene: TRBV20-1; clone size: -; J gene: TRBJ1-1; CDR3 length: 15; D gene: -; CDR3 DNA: TGCAGTGCTAGGGGGGCTGGGCCCAAGAACACTGAAGCTTTCTTT; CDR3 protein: CSARGAGPKNTEAFF